This T cell receptor (beta chain) was obtained from a study of blood T cell repertoires in COVID-19. V lost 2 bases to trimming and J lost 2 bases; unmatched junction nucleotides: 1. The CDR3 covers 14 residues. Germline lookup yields CDR1 SGHRS and CDR2 YFSETQ. The data were produced by immunoSEQ multiplex PCR, yet TCRdb's version contains in-frame clones alone and is incomplete. Found here are 100,000 to 150,000 clones, more than 75% of them singletons; the top ten hold around 5%. The source material was peripheral blood. The gene calls are TRBV5-1 and TRBJ2-1, with 7 nucleotides matching TRBD1. The clonotype was recovered from a human donor in a cohort sampled during active COVID-19. CDR3 coding DNA: TGCGCCAGCAGCTTCGGGACAGCCTACAATGAGCAGTTCTTC. Its protein product is CASSFGTAYNEQFF.